This TCR beta chain was observed in a study of blood T cell repertoires in COVID-19. Study overall: Samples came from the United States, Italy and Spain, spanning acute and convalescent COVID-19. PBMCs, B-cell-depleted T cells, or T cells provided the cDNA or gDNA that made up the material.

Notes on this clone: Mismatch with germline at one junction end may stem from a read error.

Study processing details: Nucleated cell number was recorded as an estimate derived from reference gene primer amplification. Assay: immunoSEQ multiplex PCR; the TCRdb copy retains only in-frame clones and omits some. V and J calls and clone size come straight from that table; D and trimming were deduced from the DNA. The sample includes 150,000 to 170,000 clones, 75% to 80% of them seen just once. Germline CDR1 is SEHNR and CDR2 is FQNEAQ (reference sequence). The CDR3 length is 15 residues. This chain uses TRBV7-9 with TRBJ2-7; 12 bases line up with TRBD1. The receptor comes from a man aged 80 or over with acute or convalescent COVID-19. The sequencing input was peripheral blood. The DNA for the CDR3 is TGTGCCAGCAGCTTAGAGGGACAGGGGGCGAACTATCCTACCTTC. Amino acids: CASSLEGQGANYPTF. Together with reference TRBV7-9 and TRBJ2-7, the CDR3 gives the full variable domain: DTGVSQNPRHKITKRGQNVTFRCDPISEHNRLYWYRQTLGQGPEFLTYFQNEAQLEKSRLLSDRFSAERPKGSFSTLEIQRTEQGDSAMYLCASSLEGQGANYPTFGPGTRLTVT.